The sequence of this T cell receptor beta chain was determined in a study of T cell responses to AZD1222 COVID-19 vaccine. At the level of the study: Second doses were pooled across both intervals (about 4 or about 12 weeks).

A word on this clone: The antigen is unknown.

Study results and limitations: Vaccination with two AZD1222 doses was followed by a rise in Spike-specific TCR breadth and depth. Among spike-specific TCRs, nearly half reportedly target unmutated variant regions. Distributed over spike, vaccine-associated CD4 TCRs predominated at 160-218 and 743-854.

Sequencing used immunoSEQ multiplex PCR; TCRdb keeps in-frame clones, though not all of them. The sample lists 170,000 or so clones; about nine tenths were seen once. The CDR3 sequence is 13 residues long. V shed 5 bases and J 3 bases; nucleotides not matched to a gene: 3. Germline V gene lookup returns CDR1 PRHDT and CDR2 FYEKMQ (reference sequence). Sample: peripheral blood, taken on day 0 of AZD1222 vaccination. The chain joins TRBV13 to TRBJ1-2, with 7 bases identical to TRBD1. The sequence derives from an adult in good health. CDR3: CASSRDRYYGYTF. CDR3 coding DNA: TGTGCCAGCAGCCGGGACAGATACTATGGCTACACCTTC.